This TCR beta chain was retrieved from a study of Ad26.COV2.S vaccination and SARS-CoV-2 variants. Looking at the study overall: The Ad26.COV2.S arm of the COV1001 trial was where the donor was placed. Overall study results and limits: Responses of spike-specific T cells (both CD8+ and CD4+) reportedly showed substantial breadth after vaccination.

Data came from immunoSEQ multiplex PCR; TCRdb stores just in-frame clones and leaves some out. The sample shows some 400,000 clones, approximately 89% of them seen only once. Treatment of the sample: roughly 20 received Ad26.COV2.S at low or high dose, single or two shots; about 5 received placebo; per-sample allocation not given. Samples analyzed were those drawn on day 63 after the first vaccine or placebo injection. As its vector, the vaccine had Ad26, which expressed Wuhan-strain SARS-CoV-2 spike. Comments on this clone: The antigen is not known.

Trimming removed 5 bases from V and 5 bases from J, with 12 bases in between. CDR1 and CDR2 (germline): MDHEN, SYDVKM. The CDR3 extends over 14 amino acids. The clonotype was recovered from a person between 18 and 65 years old who received the Ad26.COV2.S COVID-19 vaccine or a placebo. This specimen was peripheral blood, taken in a trial of Ad26.COV2.S vaccine versus placebo. The chain is built from TRBV28 and TRBJ1-4, with D tentatively TRBD1 (6 bases). CDR3 bases: TGTGCCAGCAGTCAACAGGGTGTCAATGAAAAACTGTTTTTT. Amino acid sequence: CASSQQGVNEKLFF.